The 19 T cell receptor beta chains reported below all come from one sample, sequenced in a study of blood T cells in healthy people across ages. Primed by a sample-barcoded 5' primer and a J-beta primer mix, a second PCR proceeded for about 7 to 11 cycles. TCRdb re-analysed the 5' RACE reads in MiXCR, keeping a single row per CDR3 protein. The sample includes about 570,000 distinct CDR3 sequences, roughly 28% of them seen just once. Sequenced: blood. These receptors originate from a woman between 65 and 79 years old in good health.

This clonotype was observed a handful of times. This chain connects TRBV6-5 to TRBJ2-3; D is unresolved. V was shortened by 5 bases and J by 11 bases, with 17 bases between the two germline ends. The CDR3 runs 13 residues. Germline CDR1 and CDR2: MNHEY and SVGAGI. For the CDR3, the DNA is TGTGCCAGCAGTGGACCAGCACTTGTTGAGCAGTATTTT. This gives the protein CASSGPALVEQYF.

V gene TRBV7-2 combines with J gene TRBJ1-4; perhaps TRBD1 as D (6 bases). This CDR3 has 13 amino acids. The V gene's germline CDR1 is SGHTA and CDR2 FQGNSA. V was clipped by 3 bases and J by 7 bases, with 9 bases between them. The CDR3 DNA reads TGTGCCAGCAGCTTGGGACATTCTGAAAAACTGTTTTTT. Its protein is CASSLGHSEKLFF.

A note on this clonotype: Here the CDR3 omits its conserved ending phenylalanine or tryptophan, so a read error is the likely source. V is TRBV15 and J is TRBJ2-3, with 9 bases identical to TRBD2. Germline V lookup: CDR1 LNHNV, CDR2 YYDKDF (reference sequence). The CDR3 loop spans 15 amino acids. CDR3 protein: CATSRSGTSRDTQYS. In DNA form, the CDR3 reads TGTGCCACCAGCCGATCCGGGACTAGCAGAGATACGCAGTATTCT.

As regards this clonotype: One junction end disagrees with the germline gene, perhaps due to a read error. The V and J genes are TRBV20-1 and TRBJ2-3; D may be TRBD1 (5 bases). This CDR3 has 15 residues. CDR1 is DFQATT, CDR2 SNEGSKA, per germline (reference sequence). CDR3 coding DNA: TGCAGTGCTAGCGTGTCGGCCATCAGCACAGGTACGCAGTATTTT. It specifies CSASVSAISTGTQYF.

The chain combines TRBV6-1 with TRBJ1-2; TRBD1 matches 7 bases. The CDR3 spans 18 residues. Germline V gives CDR1 MNHNS, CDR2 SASEGT. Trimming took 8 bases from V and 0 from J; bases not matched to a gene: 18. The CDR3 DNA is TGTGCCAGCCGACTGCGACCGGGACAGACCCTTACTAACTATGGCTACACCTTC. Translated, it gives CASRLRPGQTLTNYGYTF.

Only a few counts were recorded for this clonotype. The J gene is TRBJ2-6, the V gene TRBV5-1; 7 bases map to TRBD1. The CDR3 consists of 20 residues. Trimming removed 0 bases from V and 0 bases from J; junction bases left unmatched: 12. Germline assignment: CDR1 SGHRS and CDR2 YFSETQ. Here the CDR3 DNA reads TGCGCCAGCAGCTTGGTTATTACGACAGGGACCCGCTCTGGGGCCAACGTCCTGACTTTC. Translation gives CASSLVITTGTRSGANVLTF.

The chain links TRBV12-5 to TRBJ2-3; D gene unclear. The germline gives CDR1 LGHNT, CDR2 FRNRAP. This CDR3 spans 13 amino acids. The ends were cut back, 0 bases at V and 3 bases at J, with 4 bases in the middle. In nucleotides, the CDR3 is TGTGCTAGTGGTTTGGTAACGACAGATACGCAGTATTTT. Translated, it gives CASGLVTTDTQYF.

This sequence joins TRBV2 and TRBJ2-1; D possibly corresponds to TRBD1 (6 bases). The V end was cut by 2 bases, the J end by 9 bases, with 20 bases between. Germline CDR1 reads SNHLY; CDR2 reads FYNNEI. This CDR3 comprises 16 residues. The CDR3 loop reads CASSENSGGSRGEQFF. CDR3 nucleotide sequence: TGTGCCAGCAGTGAAAATTCTGGGGGTAGCAGGGGTGAGCAGTTCTTC.

V gene TRBV7-9 combines with J gene TRBJ1-6; TRBD1 might be the D (5 bases). The germline V and J ends were trimmed by 5 bases and 7 bases, with 15 bases remaining between them. CDR1 is SEHNR and CDR2 is FQNEAQ in the germline V gene (reference sequence). The length of the CDR3 is 15 residues. This CDR3 reads CASSLRQSENSPLHF. CDR3 DNA: TGTGCCAGCAGCCTAAGACAGTCGGAGAATTCACCCCTCCACTTT.

This clonotype was observed a few times. The V call is TRBV20-1, the J call TRBJ1-4, with D perhaps matching TRBD1 (6 bases). V was clipped by 3 bases and J by 8 bases, with 13 bases between them. The V gene's germline CDR1 is DFQATT and CDR2 SNEGSKA (reference sequence). This CDR3 spans 13 amino acids. CDR3: CSARGRDTEKLFF. The CDR3 coding sequence is TGCAGTGCTAGGGGTCGGGACACCGAAAAACTGTTTTTT.

This clonotype showed up just a few times. This chain joins TRBV7-7 and TRBJ2-5; D perhaps matches TRBD1 (6 bases). The V gene lost 1 base and the J gene lost 5 bases, with 14 bases spanning the gap. There are 15 residues in the CDR3. In germline, CDR1 is SSHAT, CDR2 FNYEAQ (reference sequence). Here the CDR3 DNA reads TGTGCCAGCAGCTTAGGTCCCGACAGGCAGGAGACCCAGTACTTC. Translating gives CASSLGPDRQETQYF.

This clonotype was counted only a few times. This rearrangement joins TRBV2 to TRBJ2-1; 8 nucleotides agree with TRBD2. Germline lookup yields CDR1 SNHLY and CDR2 FYNNEI. The CDR3 loop spans 15 amino acids. With 6 bases clipped from V and 3 bases from J, the junction kept 7 bases outside the gene matches. This CDR3 is CASRRRGAFYNEQFF. CDR3 DNA sequence: TGTGCCAGCAGGAGGCGGGGGGCCTTCTACAATGAGCAGTTCTTC. The variable domain in full, with the rest retrieved from reference TRBV2 and TRBJ2-1, is EPEVTQTPSHQVTQMGQEVILRCVPISNHLYFYWYRQILGQKVEFLVSFYNNEISEKSEIFDDQFSVERPDGSNFTLKIRSTKLEDSAMYFCASRRRGAFYNEQFFGPGTRLTVL.

Details on this clonotype: A junction boundary mismatches the germline segment, possibly from a read error. The chain carries TRBV3-1 and TRBJ2-3, with 8 bases fitting TRBD2. Germline V gives CDR1 LGHDT, CDR2 YNNKEL (reference sequence). This CDR3 is 13 amino acids long. The CDR3 DNA reads as TGTGCCAGCAGCCAAAAGGGTGGGACTAGGCTTAGTTTT. Amino acid sequence: CASSQKGGTRLSF.

This clonotype has just a few counts. The chain uses TRBV20-1 and TRBJ1-1; 7 bases line up with TRBD1. CDR1 is DFQATT, CDR2 SNEGSKA, per germline (reference sequence). The CDR3 is made up of 16 amino acids. V trimming: 0 bases; J trimming: 3 bases; junction bases outside the gene matches: 10. The CDR3 DNA reads TGCAGTGCTAGAGATCCAGGGGCAGGGGGGGACACTGAAGCTTTCTTT. Translating it yields CSARDPGAGGDTEAFF.

The J gene is TRBJ2-7, the V gene TRBV27; D call uncertain. V lost 5 bases and J 6 bases, leaving 14 bases between the germline ends. CDR1 and CDR2 (germline): MNHEY, SMNVEV (reference sequence). The CDR3 is 13 amino acids. The CDR3 nucleotides are TGTGCCAGCAGTCCCCTGGTTAGCCGCGAGCAGTACTTC. Translating it yields CASSPLVSREQYF.

This clonotype has just a few counts. The rearrangement uses TRBV12-3 or TRBV12-4 and TRBJ1-1; a weak D match, TRBD1 (5 bases). This CDR3 region has 14 residues. The V gene lost 4 bases and the J gene lost 1 base, with 10 bases spanning the gap. The CDR3 DNA reads as TGTGCCAGCAGTTCCTGGGGGGGGAACACTGAAGCTTTCTTT. Its translation: CASSSWGGNTEAFF.

The chain couples TRBV29-1 to TRBJ2-1, with TRBD2 identical over 11 bases. Per the germline V gene, CDR1 is SQVTM and CDR2 is ANQGSEA. Trimming at V came to 6 bases and at J to 7 bases, leaving 5 bases not matched to a gene. This CDR3 spans 13 amino acids. The CDR3 reads CSVTSGEGNEQFF. The CDR3 region has the DNA TGCAGCGTGACTAGCGGGGAAGGTAATGAGCAGTTCTTC.

The chain uses TRBV7-2 and TRBJ1-4; D unresolved. Germline loops: CDR1 SGHTA, CDR2 FQGNSA. V gave up 5 bases and J gave up 8 bases, with 12 bases separating them. The CDR3 has 13 residues. The CDR3 bases are TGTGCCAGCAGCGCCCTGGACCACGAAAAACTGTTTTTT. Residues: CASSALDHEKLFF.

The rearrangement joins TRBV20-1 to TRBJ2-5, with D uncertain. Judging by the DNA end, TRBJ2-7 fits better; the J call may be wrong. Germline CDR1 DFQATT, CDR2 SNEGSKA (reference sequence). The CDR3 totals 12 residues. The CDR3 loop is CSAWRLPYEQYF. In DNA form, the CDR3 reads TGCAGTGCTTGGCGCCTCCCCTACGAGCAGTACTTC.